The 18 T cell receptor beta chains in this list originate from one sample, sequenced in a study of beta chain features in type 1 diabetes. The sequenced template was cDNA made from the entire isolated RNA. Sequencing used immunoSEQ multiplex PCR; TCRdb keeps in-frame clones, though not all of them. The sample contains some 500,000 clones, 10% to 12% of which appear only once. Sequencing input: naive CD4+ T cells from blood. These receptors were obtained from a woman aged 18-35 years in good health.

The chain joins TRBV5-6 to TRBJ2-5, with D maybe TRBD2 (6 bases). Deletions cut 1 base from V and 1 base from J, with 8 bases between. This CDR3 spans 14 amino acids. Germline values: CDR1 SGHDT, CDR2 YYEEEE. CDR3 coding DNA: TGTGCCAGCAGCTTGAGGGGACTCCAAGAGACCCAGTACTTC. Its protein product is CASSLRGLQETQYF.

A few counts support this clone. Germline and junction disagree at one end, which may indicate a read error. The chain is built from TRBV13 and TRBJ2-1; 12 bases align to TRBD2. CDR1 is PRHDT, CDR2 FYEKMQ, per germline (reference sequence). This CDR3 contains 21 residues. The CDR3 DNA is TGTGCCAGCAGCTCAGGGTCCCTCCTAGCGGGAGGGCGGAGGACCTACAATGAGCAGGTCTTC. Residues: CASSSGSLLAGGRRTYNEQVF. Together with reference TRBV13 and TRBJ2-1, the CDR3 gives the full variable domain: AAGVIQSPRHLIKEKRETATLKCYPIPRHDTVYWYQQGPGQDPQFLISFYEKMQSDKGSIPDRFSAQQFSDYHSELNMSSLELGDSALYFCASSSGSLLAGGRRTYNEQVFGPGTRLTVL.

The CDR3 here is CASSPLRDRYQETQYF. The CDR3 DNA reads TGTGCCAGCTCACCCCTCCGGGACAGATACCAAGAGACCCAGTACTTC. The chain joins TRBV18 to TRBJ2-5; TRBD1 matches 7 bases. Germline lookup yields CDR1 KGHSH and CDR2 LQKENI. V gave up 3 bases and J gave up 0 bases; unmatched junction bases: 7. The CDR3 sequence is 16 residues long.

In this sample, this clone turned up a few times. CDR3 in amino acids: CSVESMNTEAFF. The CDR3 nucleotides are TGCAGCGTTGAGAGTATGAACACTGAAGCTTTCTTT. This chain links TRBV29-1 with TRBJ1-1; D unresolved. In germline, CDR1 is SQVTM, CDR2 ANQGSEA. CDR3 length: 12 residues. Trimming pared 3 bases from V and 0 bases from J, leaving 5 bases between.

V usage is TRBV15 and J usage is TRBJ2-5, with 8 bases matching TRBD2. CDR3 length: 15 residues. Germline trimming cut 0 bases from V and 5 bases from J; bases unmatched to any gene: 5. The germline V gene encodes CDR1 LNHNV and CDR2 YYDKDF (reference sequence). The CDR3 coding sequence is TGTGCCACCAGCAGAGATCCTAGCGGGCGGGAGACCCAGTACTTC. Amino acid sequence: CATSRDPSGRETQYF. The complete variable domain, with remaining parts taken from reference TRBV15 and TRBJ2-5, reads DAMVIQNPRYQVTQFGKPVTLSCSQTLNHNVMYWYQQKSSQAPKLLFHYYDKDFNNEADTPDNFQSRRPNTSFCFLDIRSPGLGDTAMYLCATSRDPSGRETQYFGPGTRLLVL.

This chain's CDR3 is CSVDRGGRGYTF. DNA for the CDR3: TGCAGCGTCGACAGGGGGGGGCGAGGCTACACCTTC. The chain couples TRBV29-1 to TRBJ1-2, with TRBD1 matching 9 bases. Trimming removed 6 bases from V and 8 bases from J; junction bases left unmatched: 7. The V gene's germline CDR1 is SQVTM and CDR2 ANQGSEA. The CDR3 loop spans 12 amino acids.

The J gene is TRBJ2-7, the V gene TRBV19, with a possible D match to TRBD2 (6 bases). Germline-derived CDR1 and CDR2 are LNHDA and SQIVND (reference sequence). V was pared by 3 bases and J by 4 bases, with 16 bases between. The CDR3 has 15 residues. The CDR3, as DNA: TGTGCCAGTAGTATTGCGGGGATTTTGGGATACGAGCAGTACTTC. As protein: CASSIAGILGYEQYF.

This clone was recorded a few times. CDR3: CASSSGVFSYEQYF. The CDR3 DNA follows: TGTGCCAGCAGTTCGGGGGTTTTCTCCTACGAGCAGTACTTC. The genes are TRBV27 and TRBJ2-7; possibly TRBD2 for D (6 bases). The CDR3 has 14 amino acids. V was pared by 4 bases and J by 0 bases, with 10 bases between. Germline V gene sequence: CDR1 MNHEY, CDR2 SMNVEV (reference sequence).

The genes are TRBV4-1 and TRBJ2-1, with 11 bases lining up with TRBD1. Germline V gene sequence: CDR1 MGHRA, CDR2 YSYEKL. The V segment lost 3 bases and the J segment 9 bases; nucleotides outside the gene matches: 4. The CDR3 runs 14 residues. The CDR3 sequence: CASSHRTGGSEQFF. In nucleotides, the CDR3 is TGCGCCAGCAGCCATAGGACAGGGGGCTCTGAGCAGTTCTTC.

This chain joins TRBV2 and TRBJ2-1; D might be TRBD1 (5 bases). CDR1 is SNHLY and CDR2 is FYNNEI in the germline V gene. The CDR3 has 16 amino acids. Trimming cost V 0 bases and J 2 bases, with 11 bases left between them. The CDR3: CASSEARTIAYNEQFF. In DNA, the CDR3 is TGTGCCAGCAGTGAAGCGCGGACAATTGCCTACAATGAGCAGTTCTTC.

This clone came up a few times. The same CDR3 also results from other DNA sequences found in this sample. The chain employs TRBV7-9 and TRBJ2-3; tentatively, D is TRBD1 or TRBD2 (5 bases each). V was trimmed by 3 bases and J by 6 bases, leaving 10 bases between them. The V gene's germline CDR1 is SEHNR and CDR2 FQNEAQ (reference sequence). The CDR3 has 13 residues. CDR3 loop: CASSLGTGDTQYF. The CDR3 DNA follows: TGTGCCAGCAGCTTGGGGACGGGCGATACGCAGTATTTT.

This sequence joins TRBV7-9 and TRBJ2-1, with 11 bases that match TRBD2. The CDR3 has 16 residues. Germline V gene lookup returns CDR1 SEHNR and CDR2 FQNEAQ (reference sequence). Germline trimming cut 5 bases from V and 8 bases from J; bases unmatched to any gene: 11. CDR3 residues: CASSRKGLAEGYEQFF. In DNA form, the CDR3 reads TGTGCCAGCAGCAGAAAGGGACTAGCGGAAGGGTATGAGCAGTTCTTC.

This clone appeared a few times. This rearrangement joins TRBV7-2 to TRBJ2-3; 7 positions agree with TRBD1. With 5 bases clipped from V and 7 bases from J, the junction kept 12 bases outside the gene matches. Germline V lookup: CDR1 SGHTA, CDR2 FQGNSA. The CDR3 spans 15 residues. The CDR3 DNA sequence: TGTGCCAGCAGCCGATATCCATCACAGGGGAATACGCAGTATTTT. Translation gives CASSRYPSQGNTQYF.

The sample holds a few counts of this clone. The chain links TRBV7-3 to TRBJ2-1; D possibly corresponds to TRBD2 (6 bases). This CDR3 has 14 amino acids. Germline V gene lookup returns CDR1 SGHTA and CDR2 FQGTGA. Deletions cut 1 base from V and 7 bases from J, with 11 bases between. The CDR3 nucleotides are TGTGCCAGCAGCTTAAACCCGGGGGAGAATGAGCAGTTCTTC. Its protein product is CASSLNPGENEQFF.

The chain links TRBV30 to TRBJ1-2; 7 bases line up with TRBD1. Germline V gene lookup returns CDR1 GTSNPN and CDR2 SVGIG (reference sequence). The CDR3 is 17 amino acids. V lost 4 bases, J lost 3 bases, and 17 bases stayed unmatched. The CDR3 spells CAWTPPSTGRYDYGYTF. DNA for the CDR3: TGTGCCTGGACCCCGCCCTCGACAGGGCGGTATGACTATGGCTACACCTTC.

In this sample, this clone turned up a few times. This sequence joins TRBV27 and TRBJ2-2; D not resolved. Per germline, CDR1 MNHEY and CDR2 SMNVEV (reference sequence). V lost 8 bases, J lost 1 base, and 8 bases lay in between. The CDR3 sequence is 13 residues long. In DNA, the CDR3 is TGTGCCAGCTCGCGACAGAACACCGGGGAGCTGTTTTTT. It is translated as CASSRQNTGELFF.

The J gene is TRBJ2-7, the V gene TRBV18, with D maybe TRBD2 (7 bases). The CDR3 is 17 amino acids. V dropped 5 bases and J dropped 2 bases, with 22 bases sitting between them. The germline V gene encodes CDR1 KGHSH and CDR2 LQKENI. CDR3 nucleotide sequence: TGTGCCAGCTCATCAGTTGGGGGCGCGGGAGAGACCTACGAGCAGTACTTC. Its translation is CASSSVGGAGETYEQYF.

This rearrangement joins TRBV2 to TRBJ2-5; weak D call: TRBD2 (6 bases). V lost 4 bases and J lost 10, with 22 bases in between. The CDR3 runs to 15 residues. Germline V gene sequence: CDR1 SNHLY, CDR2 FYNNEI. This CDR3 reads CASSVSGGNSGDQYF. The CDR3 nucleotides read TGTGCCAGCAGTGTCAGCGGCGGGAACTCCGGCGACCAGTACTTC.